This T cell receptor (beta chain) was sequenced during a study of cytomegalovirus exposure and HLA in healthy donors. Study-level results: The authors enumerated over 150 TCR beta chains as linked to cytomegalovirus.

With 60 Vbeta and 13 Jbeta primers, the PCR was carried out. Sequencing was performed with immunoSEQ multiplex PCR; in TCRdb, only in-frame clones are kept and a portion is missing. The table lists 150,000 or so clones, less than 90% of them singletons. Comment on this clone: As yet, its antigen is unknown.

The sequence came from a man aged 50 to 59 in good health and CMV-seropositive. Sequencing was carried out using PBMCs.

DNA for the CDR3: TGTGCCAGCAGCAAAGCCAACCCAGAGGACAGTTATGGCTACACCTTC. It encodes CASSKANPEDSYGYTF. J is TRBJ1-2 and V is TRBV9; weak D call: TRBD1 (6 bases). Trimming took 4 bases from V and 5 from J, leaving 21 bases between them. The CDR3 is made up of 16 amino acids. The germline V gene encodes CDR1 SGDLS and CDR2 YYNGEE.